A single sample gave rise to the 31 T cell receptor beta chains below, sequenced in a study of human T cells and chemical hapten exposure. TCRdb re-analysed the 5' RACE reads in MiXCR, keeping a single row per CDR3 protein. The table includes some 150,000 distinct CDR3 sequences, 3.5% to 5% detected once. The template was total RNA from unfractionated whole blood. These receptors came from a female donor in good health.

For this clonotype: This may come from a read error, since a much larger clone is one base off. The chain carries TRBV7-2 and TRBJ1-1, with TRBD1 as a possible D gene (5 bases). V gave up 4 bases and J gave up 1 base, with 13 bases separating them. This CDR3 region has 15 residues. CDR1 is SGHTA, CDR2 FQGNSA, per germline. The CDR3 sequence is CASSSSQGRNTEAFF. The CDR3 region has the DNA TGTGCCAGCAGCTCCAGCCAGGGCAGGAACACTGAAGCTTTCTTT. The variable domain in full, completed from reference TRBV7-2 and TRBJ1-1, reads GAGVSQSPSNKVTEKGKDVELRCDPISGHTALYWYRQSLGQGLEFLIYFQGNSAPDKSGLPSDRFSAERTGGSVSTLTIQRTQQEDSAVYLCASSSSQGRNTEAFFGQGTRLTVV.

This clonotype occurred many times. The genes are TRBV2 and TRBJ1-2; no clear D gene. The germline V gene encodes CDR1 SNHLY and CDR2 FYNNEI. Deletions cut 3 bases from V and 2 bases from J, with 7 bases between. The CDR3 covers 13 residues. CDR3 region: CASSEQPNYGYTF. For the CDR3, the DNA is TGTGCCAGCAGTGAGCAACCGAACTATGGCTACACCTTC.

J is TRBJ1-1 and V is TRBV12-3 or TRBV12-4; no clear D gene. Trimming took off 5 bases at V and 0 bases at J, with 13 bases between the two ends. The CDR3 length is 15 residues. The CDR3 region is CASSPTPAVNTEAFF. The DNA of the CDR3 is TGTGCCAGCAGTCCCACCCCGGCAGTGAACACTGAAGCTTTCTTT.

This clonotype was found many times. V is TRBV2 and J is TRBJ2-3; 12 bases agree with TRBD2. V trimming: 2 bases; J trimming: 4 bases; junction bases outside the gene matches: 13. Germline V gives CDR1 SNHLY, CDR2 FYNNEI. The CDR3 is made up of 19 amino acids. CDR3 DNA: TGTGCCAGCAGTGAAAGTCCGGGTCGGCCTAGCGGGGGGGCAGATACGCAGTATTTT. This sequence encodes CASSESPGRPSGGADTQYF. Supplemented by reference TRBV2 and TRBJ2-3, the full variable domain reads EPEVTQTPSHQVTQMGQEVILRCVPISNHLYFYWYRQILGQKVEFLVSFYNNEISEKSEIFDDQFSVERPDGSNFTLKIRSTKLEDSAMYFCASSESPGRPSGGADTQYFGPGTRLTVL.

This clonotype occurred many times. In DNA form, the CDR3 reads TGTGCCAGCAGCTCGAGGATCGAGACCCAGTACTTC. The encoded protein is CASSSRIETQYF. V is TRBV7-2 and J is TRBJ2-5; D unresolved. CDR1 SGHTA and CDR2 FQGNSA come from the germline V gene. V dropped 4 bases and J dropped 5 bases, with 8 bases sitting between them. The CDR3 length is 12 residues.

This clonotype was observed at least ten times. The CDR3 nucleotides read TGCGCCAGCAGCCAAGATCGCGGGGCTGGGGCCAACGTCCTGACTTTC. Its translation: CASSQDRGAGANVLTF. V gene TRBV4-3 combines with J gene TRBJ2-6, with D possibly being TRBD2 (6 bases). The germline V gene encodes CDR1 LGHNA and CDR2 YSLEER. The length of the CDR3 is 16 residues. V was clipped by 0 bases and J by 2 bases, with 8 bases between them.

In its sample, this clonotype was seen many times. This rearrangement joins TRBV2 to TRBJ2-2; 7 positions match TRBD1. The length of the CDR3 is 13 residues. With V trimmed by 11 bases and J by 6 bases, 9 bases remained unmatched. Looked up from germline, CDR1 is SNHLY and CDR2 is FYNNEI. CDR3 sequence: CAGRQGQPGELFF. CDR3 DNA: TGTGCCGGCCGACAGGGACAGCCCGGGGAGCTGTTTTTT.

This clonotype was seen at least ten times. The rearrangement joins TRBV7-2 to TRBJ2-2; TRBD2 agrees at 8 bases. Germline values: CDR1 SGHTA, CDR2 FQGNSA. The CDR3 has 15 residues. V gave up 5 bases and J gave up 5 bases; unmatched junction bases: 7. CDR3 in DNA: TGTGCCAGCAGCGCCGGGGGGGGCAGGACCGGGGAGCTGTTTTTT. It yields the protein CASSAGGGRTGELFF.

The CDR3 loop is CASSLGGAQGGYTF. CDR3 nucleotides: TGTGCCAGCAGCTTAGGGGGGGCGCAGGGTGGCTACACCTTC. The chain has TRBV13 and TRBJ1-2, with TRBD1 as a possible D gene (6 bases). Per germline, CDR1 PRHDT and CDR2 FYEKMQ (reference sequence). The CDR3 length is 14 residues. Trimming left V 0 bases short and J 7 bases short, with 12 bases between.

The chain employs TRBV6-2 or TRBV6-3 and TRBJ2-1; a weak D match, TRBD2 (6 bases). Germline CDR1 is MNHEY and CDR2 is SVGEGT. This CDR3 region has 15 residues. Trimming cost V 2 bases and J 7 bases, with 15 bases left between them. CDR3 loop: CASSYGGLPWNEQFF. Here the CDR3 DNA reads TGTGCCAGCAGTTACGGGGGGTTACCCTGGAATGAGCAGTTCTTC.

This clonotype has a handful of counts. V is TRBV6-2 or TRBV6-3 and J is TRBJ2-5; tentative D call: TRBD1 (6 bases). The V gene's germline CDR1 is MNHEY and CDR2 SVGEGT. V lost 7 bases and J 9 bases, leaving 21 bases between the germline ends. The CDR3 length is 14 residues. CDR3 in DNA: TGTGCCAGCACCCCGCCGGGACATCCGTCGGCCCAGTACTTC. Its protein is CASTPPGHPSAQYF.

There are many counts of this clonotype. J is TRBJ1-5 and V is TRBV12-3 or TRBV12-4; D uncertain. This CDR3 spans 13 amino acids. V was shortened by 4 bases and J by 3 bases, with 7 bases between the two germline ends. CDR3 sequence: CASSYTSNQPQHF. The CDR3 DNA follows: TGTGCCAGCAGTTACACCTCCAATCAGCCCCAGCATTTT.

Many counts were recorded for this clonotype. The V call is TRBV12-3 or TRBV12-4, the J call TRBJ2-3, with D possibly TRBD1 on 5 matching bases. V lost 3 bases, J lost 5 bases, and 18 bases lay in between. The CDR3 sequence is 16 residues long. This chain's CDR3 is CASSLDLGALVDTQYF. The DNA for the CDR3 is TGTGCCAGCAGTTTGGATCTTGGGGCTCTGGTAGATACGCAGTATTTT.

This clonotype was seen repeatedly, ten times or more. The CDR3 is CASSRRGLNTEAFF. The CDR3 DNA is TGTGCCAGCAGCCGCAGGGGGCTGAACACTGAAGCTTTCTTT. The chain uses TRBV6-1 and TRBJ1-1; 8 bases line up with TRBD1. The CDR3 extends over 14 amino acids. V lost 6 bases, J lost 0 bases, and 3 bases stayed unmatched. CDR1 MNHNS and CDR2 SASEGT come from the germline V gene.

This clonotype has a count of ten or more. CDR3 bases: TGTGCCAGCACCCCGGGGGCCCTCTCCTACAATGAGCAGTTCTTC. As protein: CASTPGALSYNEQFF. The gene calls are TRBV5-6 and TRBJ2-1; the D call may be TRBD1 or TRBD2 (6 bases each). With 6 bases removed from V and 0 bases from J, the gap between germline ends came to 13 bases. Germline V gene lookup returns CDR1 SGHDT and CDR2 YYEEEE. The CDR3 loop spans 15 amino acids.

The gene calls are TRBV7-9 and TRBJ1-3; no clear D. Germline CDR1 reads SEHNR; CDR2 reads FQNEAQ (reference sequence). The CDR3 covers 16 residues. V lost 5 bases and J lost 0, with 14 bases in between. The DNA of the CDR3 is TGTGCCAGCAGCAACTTAGTCGGGCTCTCTGGAAACACCATATATTTT. This sequence encodes CASSNLVGLSGNTIYF.

Many counts were recorded for this clonotype. V is TRBV13 and J is TRBJ1-2; TRBD1 matches at 8 bases. Germline V gene lookup returns CDR1 PRHDT and CDR2 FYEKMQ (reference sequence). The CDR3 length is 14 residues. After removal of 1 base from V and 6 bases from J, the junction contained 4 bases not matched to a gene. In DNA form, the CDR3 reads TGTGCCAGCAGCTTAGAACAGGGGGGCGATGGCTACACCTTC. This gives the protein CASSLEQGGDGYTF.

J is TRBJ1-2 and V is TRBV25-1; TRBD1 matches 7 bases. The junction had 12 bases not matched to a gene; V was cut back by 8 bases and J by 6 bases. CDR1 and CDR2 from the germline V gene are MGHDK and SYGVNS. This CDR3 spans 14 amino acids. This chain's CDR3 is CASEVYTGEDGYTF. The CDR3 nucleotides read TGTGCCAGCGAAGTGTACACAGGGGAGGATGGCTACACCTTC.

This clonotype was detected many times. The chain joins TRBV7-2 to TRBJ2-3; 13 nucleotides match TRBD2. CDR1 is SGHTA, CDR2 FQGNSA, per germline. The CDR3 spans 17 residues. V dropped 0 bases and J dropped 2; count of bases not matched to a gene: 2. The CDR3 sequence is CASSLAGLAGYTDTQYF. The DNA for the CDR3 is TGTGCCAGCAGCTTAGCGGGACTAGCGGGGTACACAGATACGCAGTATTTT.

This clonotype was detected ten times or more. CDR3 region: CASSRDLGSNQPQHF. The CDR3 DNA reads as TGCGCCAGCAGTCGGGACCTCGGAAGCAATCAGCCCCAGCATTTT. J is TRBJ1-5 and V is TRBV4-3, with D perhaps matching TRBD1 (5 bases). The CDR3 is 15 residues long. V lost 6 bases and J lost 1, with 13 bases in between. Germline loops: CDR1 LGHNA, CDR2 YSLEER.

Details on this clonotype: One base away lies a much larger clone, so this may be a sequencing read error. This chain uses TRBV27 with TRBJ1-1; D perhaps matches TRBD1 (5 bases). The length of the CDR3 is 15 residues. Trimming cost V 5 bases and J 4 bases, with 17 bases left between them. From germline, CDR1 is MNHEY and CDR2 SMNVEV (reference sequence). CDR3 residues: CASSDYSPGATEAFF. The CDR3 coding sequence is TGTGCCAGCAGTGACTACAGTCCTGGGGCCACTGAAGCTTTCTTT.

This clonotype was detected many times. This chain uses TRBV20-1 with TRBJ2-7; D call uncertain. Germline CDR1 reads DFQATT; CDR2 reads SNEGSKA (reference sequence). Trimming pared 6 bases from V and 1 base from J, leaving 16 bases between. The CDR3 is 14 amino acids. CDR3: CSAAVFGSSYEQYF. The CDR3 nucleotides are TGCAGTGCCGCGGTCTTTGGCAGTTCCTACGAGCAGTACTTC.

The rearrangement uses TRBV9 and TRBJ2-3; 12 nucleotides align to TRBD1. The V gene's germline CDR1 is SGDLS and CDR2 YYNGEE. V trimming: 2 bases; J trimming: 3 bases; junction bases outside the gene matches: 1. The CDR3 consists of 15 residues. The CDR3 sequence is CASSVGQGATDTQYF. The DNA of the CDR3 is TGTGCCAGCAGCGTGGGACAGGGGGCAACAGATACGCAGTATTTT.

This clonotype has a count of ten or more. V usage is TRBV20-1 and J usage is TRBJ2-6; weak D call: TRBD1 (5 bases). Germline V CDR1 and CDR2: DFQATT, SNEGSKA (reference sequence). Trimming pared 3 bases from V and 1 base from J, leaving 13 bases between. There are 16 residues in the CDR3. CDR3 loop: CSARSPGWSGANVLTF. In nucleotides, the CDR3 is TGCAGTGCTAGGAGTCCAGGGTGGTCTGGGGCCAACGTCCTGACTTTC.

This clonotype was recorded at least ten times. This chain connects TRBV5-1 to TRBJ1-2, with a weak D call TRBD1 (5 bases). Trimming shortened V by 0 bases and J by 6 bases, and 12 bases separated the two germline ends. This CDR3 is 14 amino acids long. Germline V CDR1 and CDR2: SGHRS, YFSETQ. The CDR3 sequence: CASSLARATDGYTF. The CDR3 DNA sequence: TGCGCCAGCAGCTTGGCCAGGGCTACGGATGGCTACACCTTC.

This clonotype has only a few counts. This chain links TRBV3-1 with TRBJ2-2; D perhaps matches TRBD2 (7 bases). Deletions cut 1 base from V and 7 bases from J, with 13 bases between. Germline CDR1 is LGHDT and CDR2 is YNNKEL (reference sequence). The CDR3 has 15 residues. The CDR3 region is CASSQGLAGDGELFF. In DNA form, the CDR3 reads TGTGCCAGCAGCCAAGGACTAGCAGGGGACGGGGAGCTGTTTTTT.

This clonotype has a count of ten or more. The rearrangement links TRBV7-9 to TRBJ1-1, with 7 bases matching TRBD1. Germline-derived CDR1 and CDR2 are SEHNR and FQNEAQ (reference sequence). This CDR3 has 16 residues. V was clipped by 6 bases and J by 1 base; unmatched bases: 11. The CDR3 region has the DNA TGTGCCAGCAGACATACAGGGGCCTGGCCGAACACTGAAGCTTTCTTT. Residues: CASRHTGAWPNTEAFF.

Many counts were recorded for this clonotype. The rearrangement joins TRBV10-3 to TRBJ1-5; D is unresolved. Germline V gene sequence: CDR1 ENHRY, CDR2 SYGVKD. V gave up 3 bases and J gave up 9 bases, with 9 bases separating them. The CDR3 is made up of 12 amino acids. CDR3 bases: TGTGCCATCAGTGAACATGGGAGGCCCCAGCATTTT. Amino acids: CAISEHGRPQHF.

This clonotype was recorded many times. V is TRBV7-2 and J is TRBJ2-1; TRBD2 matches 7 bases. V lost 1 base and J lost 2; bases outside the gene matches: 5. In germline, CDR1 is SGHTA, CDR2 FQGNSA. This CDR3 spans 16 amino acids. The CDR3 bases are TGTGCCAGCAGCTTAGTGCCAGCGGGGACCTACAATGAGCAGTTCTTC. Protein: CASSLVPAGTYNEQFF.

This clonotype appeared many times. The chain couples TRBV5-1 to TRBJ2-3, with D perhaps being TRBD1 or TRBD2 (6 bases each). Trimming pared 6 bases from V and 0 bases from J, leaving 20 bases between. CDR1 is SGHRS, CDR2 YFSETQ, per germline. This CDR3 is 17 amino acids long. The CDR3 bases are TGCGCCAGCACTCCATGGGGGGCGCGGACTAGCACAGATACGCAGTATTTT. It codes for CASTPWGARTSTDTQYF. Based on the CDR3 plus reference TRBV5-1 and TRBJ2-3, the full variable domain is KAGVTQTPRYLIKTRGQQVTLSCSPISGHRSVSWYQQTPGQGLQFLFEYFSETQRNKGNFPGRFSGRQFSNSRSEMNVSTLELGDSALYLCASTPWGARTSTDTQYFGPGTRLTVL.

The table lists this clonotype with many counts. The V call is TRBV15, the J call TRBJ1-2; weak D call: TRBD1 (5 bases). The CDR3 is 14 amino acids. Looked up from germline, CDR1 is LNHNV and CDR2 is YYDKDF (reference sequence). V lost 9 bases, J lost 6 bases, and 20 bases lay in between. The CDR3: CATHTGEGTNGYTF. The CDR3 bases are TGTGCCACTCATACGGGTGAGGGGACGAATGGCTACACCTTC.